This entry lists 9 T cell receptor beta chains sequenced from one sample in a study of T cells in Graves' hyperthyroidism and ophthalmopathy. The CDR3 regions of TCR beta were amplified from RNA transcripts. An initial round of RT-PCR targeting the TCR CDR3 relied on the HTBI primer set. TCRdb independently ran MiXCR on the multiplex PCR reads; one entry per CDR3 protein. The top ten clones hold less than 30% of a sample with 490,000 or so distinct CDR3 sequences, roughly 15% of them seen once. Sequencing was carried out using blood. These receptors were collected from a woman aged 25 to 45 with Graves' ophthalmopathy.

This clonotype was picked up many times. CDR3 residues: CASTSPGGPDNEQFF. The CDR3 DNA is TGTGCCAGCACCTCGCCGGGAGGGCCAGACAATGAGCAGTTCTTC. The chain carries TRBV28 and TRBJ2-1; 8 nucleotides line up with TRBD2. CDR1 MDHEN and CDR2 SYDVKM come from the germline V gene. J gave up 5 bases and V 7 bases, and 10 bases lay outside the gene matches. The CDR3 is made up of 15 amino acids.

This clonotype was counted at least ten times. The rearrangement joins TRBV28 to TRBJ1-5, with D hard to call. V lost 2 bases and J lost 6, with 14 bases in between. The germline V gene has CDR1 MDHEN and CDR2 SYDVKM. This CDR3 has 15 amino acids. The chain's CDR3 is CASSLGSGYRQPQHF. CDR3 in DNA: TGTGCCAGCAGTTTAGGCTCGGGGTACCGTCAGCCCCAGCATTTT.

This clonotype was observed a handful of times. The V and J genes are TRBV6-5 and TRBJ2-7; 9 nucleotides agree with TRBD1. V dropped 8 bases and J dropped 3; count of bases not matched to a gene: 17. Germline CDR1 reads MNHEY; CDR2 reads SVGAGI. The CDR3 is made up of 17 amino acids. The CDR3 here is CASGSLRPGQGVYEQYF. The CDR3 DNA sequence: TGTGCCAGCGGTTCATTAAGACCGGGACAGGGTGTCTACGAGCAGTACTTC.

In this sample, this clonotype turned up many times. The chain is built from TRBV7-9 and TRBJ2-5, with 8 nucleotides matching TRBD1. CDR3 length: 15 amino acids. V gave up 1 base and J gave up 5 bases; unmatched junction bases: 6. Per germline, CDR1 SEHNR and CDR2 FQNEAQ (reference sequence). The CDR3 sequence is CASSLEGQGRETQYF. CDR3 DNA: TGTGCCAGCAGCTTAGAAGGACAGGGACGGGAGACCCAGTACTTC.

This clonotype was observed at least ten times. The chain has TRBV18 and TRBJ2-1; TRBD1 matches 7 bases. J gave up 4 bases and V 3 bases, and 3 bases lay outside the gene matches. The CDR3 loop spans 14 amino acids. Germline CDR1 and CDR2: KGHSH and LQKENI. For the CDR3, the DNA is TGTGCCAGCTCACCGGAGACAGGGTACAATGAGCAGTTCTTC. Protein product: CASSPETGYNEQFF.

The chain employs TRBV5-1 and TRBJ2-2, with TRBD1 matching over 7 bases. The CDR3 runs 15 residues. With V trimmed by 8 bases and J by 2 bases, 9 bases remained unmatched. Per germline, CDR1 SGHRS and CDR2 YFSETQ. CDR3 in amino acids: CASLPGQKNTGELFF. DNA for the CDR3: TGCGCCAGTCTACCGGGACAGAAAAACACCGGGGAGCTGTTTTTT.

V gene TRBV12-3 or TRBV12-4 combines with J gene TRBJ2-3; D gene unclear. The CDR3 covers 15 residues. Trimming removed 3 bases from V and 0 bases from J, with 10 bases in between. CDR3 nucleotide sequence: TGTGCCAGCAGTTTCTCCGATACTAGCACAGATACGCAGTATTTT. Protein: CASSFSDTSTDTQYF.

This clonotype was recorded a few times. V gene TRBV4-1 combines with J gene TRBJ2-7; maybe TRBD2 (6 bases). With 8 bases removed from V and 0 bases from J, the gap between germline ends came to 17 bases. Germline V gives CDR1 MGHRA, CDR2 YSYEKL. CDR3 length: 15 residues. The CDR3 loop is CASGPVEGSSYEQYF. In DNA, the CDR3 is TGCGCCAGCGGCCCAGTGGAGGGTAGCTCCTACGAGCAGTACTTC.

This clonotype was counted only a few times. CDR3 loop: CASPDRASAQPQHF. As DNA, the CDR3 is TGTGCCAGTCCCGACAGGGCCTCGGCTCAGCCCCAGCATTTT. The gene calls are TRBV28 and TRBJ1-5; the match to TRBD1 covers 7 bases. Germline-derived CDR1 and CDR2 are MDHEN and SYDVKM. V gave up 9 bases and J gave up 6 bases; unmatched junction bases: 11. The CDR3 is made up of 14 amino acids.